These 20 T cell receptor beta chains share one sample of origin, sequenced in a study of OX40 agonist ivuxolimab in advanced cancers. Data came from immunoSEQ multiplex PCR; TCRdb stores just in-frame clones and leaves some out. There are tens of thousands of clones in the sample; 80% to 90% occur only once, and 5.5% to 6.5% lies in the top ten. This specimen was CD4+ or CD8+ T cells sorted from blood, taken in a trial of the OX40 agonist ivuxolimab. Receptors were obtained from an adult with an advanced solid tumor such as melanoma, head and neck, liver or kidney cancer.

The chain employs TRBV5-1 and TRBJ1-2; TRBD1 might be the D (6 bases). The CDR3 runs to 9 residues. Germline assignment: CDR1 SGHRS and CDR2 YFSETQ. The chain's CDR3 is CIQGGGYTF. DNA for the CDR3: TGCATCCAAGGGGGAGGCTACACCTTC.

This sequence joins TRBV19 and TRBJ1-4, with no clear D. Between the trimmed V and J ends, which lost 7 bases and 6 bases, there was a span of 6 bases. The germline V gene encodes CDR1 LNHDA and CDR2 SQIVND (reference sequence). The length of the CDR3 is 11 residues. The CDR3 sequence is CASTLDEKLFF. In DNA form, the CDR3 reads TGTGCCAGTACCCTAGATGAAAAACTGTTTTTT.

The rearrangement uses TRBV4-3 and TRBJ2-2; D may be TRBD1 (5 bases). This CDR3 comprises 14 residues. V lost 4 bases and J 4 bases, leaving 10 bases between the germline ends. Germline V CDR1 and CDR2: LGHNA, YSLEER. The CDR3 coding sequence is TGCGCCAGCAGCCCCAGGGATCTCACCGGGGAGCTGTTTTTT. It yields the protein CASSPRDLTGELFF.

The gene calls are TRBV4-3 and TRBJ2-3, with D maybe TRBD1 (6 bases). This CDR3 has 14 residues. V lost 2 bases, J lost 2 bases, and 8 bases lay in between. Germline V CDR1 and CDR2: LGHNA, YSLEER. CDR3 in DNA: TGCGCCAGCAGCCAATGGACAGTCACAGATACGCAGTATTTT. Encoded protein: CASSQWTVTDTQYF.

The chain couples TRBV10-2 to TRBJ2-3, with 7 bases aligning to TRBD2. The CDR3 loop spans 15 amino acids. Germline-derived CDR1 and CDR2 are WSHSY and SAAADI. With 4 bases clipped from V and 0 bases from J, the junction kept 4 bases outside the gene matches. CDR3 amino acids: CASSAYSGSTDTQYF. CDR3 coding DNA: TGCGCCAGCAGTGCGTATAGCGGGAGCACAGATACGCAGTATTTT.

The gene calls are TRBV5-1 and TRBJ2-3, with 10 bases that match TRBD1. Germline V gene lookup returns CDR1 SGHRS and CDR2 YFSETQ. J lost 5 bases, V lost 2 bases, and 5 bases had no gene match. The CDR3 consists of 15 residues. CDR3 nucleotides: TGCGCCAGCAGCTTTTCGGGACAGGGGATAGATACGCAGTATTTT. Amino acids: CASSFSGQGIDTQYF. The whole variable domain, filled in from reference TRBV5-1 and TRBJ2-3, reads KAGVTQTPRYLIKTRGQQVTLSCSPISGHRSVSWYQQTPGQGLQFLFEYFSETQRNKGNFPGRFSGRQFSNSRSEMNVSTLELGDSALYLCASSFSGQGIDTQYFGPGTRLTVL.

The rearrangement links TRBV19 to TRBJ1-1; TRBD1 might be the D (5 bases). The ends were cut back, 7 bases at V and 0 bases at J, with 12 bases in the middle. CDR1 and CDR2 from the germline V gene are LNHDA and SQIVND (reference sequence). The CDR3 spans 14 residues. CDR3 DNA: TGTGCCAGTACCCCGGGGACGGTGAACACTGAAGCTTTCTTT. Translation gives CASTPGTVNTEAFF.

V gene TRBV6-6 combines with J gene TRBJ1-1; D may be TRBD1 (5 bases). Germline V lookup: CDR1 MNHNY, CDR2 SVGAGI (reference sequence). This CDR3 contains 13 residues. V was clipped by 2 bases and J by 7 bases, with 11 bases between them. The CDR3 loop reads CASSYQGDSEAFF. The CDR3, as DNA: TGTGCCAGCAGTTACCAGGGTGACAGTGAAGCTTTCTTT.

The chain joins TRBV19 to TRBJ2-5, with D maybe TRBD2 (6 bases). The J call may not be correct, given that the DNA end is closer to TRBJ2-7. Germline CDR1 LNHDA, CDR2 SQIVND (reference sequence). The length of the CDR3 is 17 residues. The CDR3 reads CASSFGASRGESYEQYF. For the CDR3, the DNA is TGTGCCAGTAGCTTCGGGGCCTCGCGGGGCGAGTCCTACGAGCAGTACTTC.

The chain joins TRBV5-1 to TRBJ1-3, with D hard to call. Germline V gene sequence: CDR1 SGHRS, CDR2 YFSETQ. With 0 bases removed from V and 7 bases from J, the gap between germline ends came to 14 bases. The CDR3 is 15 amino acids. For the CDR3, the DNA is TGCGCCAGCAGCTTGGCATCTCCGGGAGGGAACACCATATATTTT. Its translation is CASSLASPGGNTIYF.

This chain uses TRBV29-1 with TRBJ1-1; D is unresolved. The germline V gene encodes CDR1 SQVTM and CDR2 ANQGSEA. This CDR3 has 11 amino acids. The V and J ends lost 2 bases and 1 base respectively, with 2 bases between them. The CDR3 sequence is CSVEKNTEAFF. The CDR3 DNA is TGCAGCGTTGAAAAGAACACTGAAGCTTTCTTT.

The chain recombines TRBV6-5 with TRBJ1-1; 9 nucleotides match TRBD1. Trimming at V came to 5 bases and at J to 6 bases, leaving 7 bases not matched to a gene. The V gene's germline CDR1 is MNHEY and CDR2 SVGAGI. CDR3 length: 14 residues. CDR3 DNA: TGTGCCAGCAGTCCCGGACAGGGGTTGGCTGAAGCTTTCTTT. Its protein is CASSPGQGLAEAFF.

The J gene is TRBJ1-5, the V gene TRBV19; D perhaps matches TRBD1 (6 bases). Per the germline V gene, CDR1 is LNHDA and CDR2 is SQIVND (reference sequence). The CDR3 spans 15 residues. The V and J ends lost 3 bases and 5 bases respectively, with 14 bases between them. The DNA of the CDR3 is TGTGCCAGTAGTATCGGGAGCGGGGGGCATCAGCCCCAGCATTTT. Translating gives CASSIGSGGHQPQHF.

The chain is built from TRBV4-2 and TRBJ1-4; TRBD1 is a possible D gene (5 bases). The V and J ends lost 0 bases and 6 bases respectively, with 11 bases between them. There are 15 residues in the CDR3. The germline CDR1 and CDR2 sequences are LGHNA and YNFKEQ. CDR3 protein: CASSQDLRTYEKLFF. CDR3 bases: TGTGCCAGCAGCCAAGATCTCCGGACATATGAAAAACTGTTTTTT.

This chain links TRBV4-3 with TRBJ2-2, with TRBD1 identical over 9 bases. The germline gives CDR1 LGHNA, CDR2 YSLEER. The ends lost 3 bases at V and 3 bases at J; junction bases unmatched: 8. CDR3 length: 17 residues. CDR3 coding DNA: TGCGCCAGCAGCCAGTCCTCCGGGACAGGGTACACCGGGGAGCTGTTTTTT. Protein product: CASSQSSGTGYTGELFF.

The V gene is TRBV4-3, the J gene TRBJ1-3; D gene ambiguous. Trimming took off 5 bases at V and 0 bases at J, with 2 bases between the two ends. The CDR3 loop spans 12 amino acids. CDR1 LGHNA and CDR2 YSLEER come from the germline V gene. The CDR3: CASSYSGNTIYF. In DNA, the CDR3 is TGCGCCAGCAGCTACTCTGGAAACACCATATATTTT.

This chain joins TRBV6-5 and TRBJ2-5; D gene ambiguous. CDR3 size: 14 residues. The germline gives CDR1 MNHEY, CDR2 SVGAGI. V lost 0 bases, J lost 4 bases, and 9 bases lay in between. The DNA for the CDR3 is TGTGCCAGCAGTTACTCGATGGGCGGAGAGACCCAGTACTTC. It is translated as CASSYSMGGETQYF.

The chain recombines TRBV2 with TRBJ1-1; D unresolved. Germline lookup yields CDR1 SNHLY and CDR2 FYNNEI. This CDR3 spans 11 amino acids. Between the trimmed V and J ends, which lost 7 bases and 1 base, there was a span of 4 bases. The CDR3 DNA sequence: TGTGCCAGCAAGGAGAACACTGAAGCTTTCTTT. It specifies CASKENTEAFF.

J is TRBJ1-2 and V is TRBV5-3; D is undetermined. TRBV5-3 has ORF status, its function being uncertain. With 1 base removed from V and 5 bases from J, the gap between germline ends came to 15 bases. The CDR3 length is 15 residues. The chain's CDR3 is CARSLLAGGPYGYTF. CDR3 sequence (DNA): TGTGCCAGAAGCTTGTTAGCAGGAGGACCTTATGGCTACACCTTC.

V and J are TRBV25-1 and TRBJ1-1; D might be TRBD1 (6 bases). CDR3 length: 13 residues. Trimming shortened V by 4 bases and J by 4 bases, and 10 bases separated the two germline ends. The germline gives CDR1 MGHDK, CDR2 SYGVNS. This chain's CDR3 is CASSVGTITEAFF. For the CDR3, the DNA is TGTGCCAGCAGTGTAGGGACAATCACTGAAGCTTTCTTT.